A single sample gave rise to the 27 T cell receptor beta chains below, sequenced in a study of cytomegalovirus exposure and HLA in healthy donors. Primers for the PCR totalled 60 Vbeta and 13 Jbeta. TCRdb's copy holds only in-frame clones and misses some; the assay was immunoSEQ multiplex PCR. Of about 140,000 clones in the sample, 75% to 90% are singletons; the top ten hold 1.2%. Sequenced sample: PBMCs. The receptor set was obtained from a female donor in good health and CMV-seronegative.

This chain uses TRBV6-5 with TRBJ2-7; D perhaps matches TRBD2 (6 bases). This CDR3 comprises 15 residues. Germline-derived CDR1 and CDR2 are MNHEY and SVGAGI. V gave up 0 bases and J gave up 2 bases, with 11 bases separating them. CDR3 region: CASSYSGTVAYEQYF. The CDR3 bases are TGTGCCAGCAGTTACTCGGGGACTGTTGCCTACGAGCAGTACTTC.

The chain carries TRBV7-9 and TRBJ1-5; 7 bases map to TRBD1. The CDR3 covers 13 residues. V trimming: 5 bases; J trimming: 7 bases; junction bases outside the gene matches: 5. Germline V gives CDR1 SEHNR, CDR2 FQNEAQ (reference sequence). In DNA form, the CDR3 reads TGTGCCAGCAGCCAGGGGACAGTGCAGCCCCAGCATTTT. Translating gives CASSQGTVQPQHF.

The CDR3 sequence: CASSPRGEKLFF. DNA for the CDR3: TGTGCCAGCAGTCCGAGAGGGGAAAAACTGTTTTTT. V usage is TRBV27 and J usage is TRBJ1-4; the D is unclear. This CDR3 comprises 12 residues. Per the germline V gene, CDR1 is MNHEY and CDR2 is SMNVEV (reference sequence). V shed 5 bases and J shed 8 bases, with 9 bases lying between them.

J is TRBJ1-4 and V is TRBV6-5; 9 bases agree with TRBD1. Germline V lookup: CDR1 MNHEY, CDR2 SVGAGI. Trimming took 6 bases from V and 4 from J; bases not matched to a gene: 6. This CDR3 has 15 residues. CDR3 in DNA: TGTGCCAGCAGCTGGACAGGGGAGCTTAATGAAAAACTGTTTTTT. It yields the protein CASSWTGELNEKLFF.

V usage is TRBV28 and J usage is TRBJ2-1; no reliable D call. In germline, CDR1 is MDHEN, CDR2 SYDVKM. This CDR3 contains 13 residues. Here the CDR3 DNA reads TGTGCAGTGAGGTCTAGCTCCTACAATGAGCAGTTCTTC. Amino acid sequence: CAVRSSSYNEQFF.

This clone was detected only a few times. The V and J genes are TRBV2 and TRBJ2-1; D not certain. This CDR3 is built from 12 residues. From germline, CDR1 is SNHLY and CDR2 FYNNEI. V was shortened by 8 bases and J by 10 bases, with 15 bases between the two germline ends. The CDR3 sequence: CASEVGDGEQFF. In DNA form, the CDR3 reads TGTGCCAGCGAAGTTGGAGACGGAGAGCAGTTCTTC.

This rearrangement joins TRBV28 to TRBJ1-5, with D possibly matching TRBD1 (6 bases). V dropped 7 bases and J dropped 6 bases, with 19 bases sitting between them. Germline lookup yields CDR1 MDHEN and CDR2 SYDVKM. The CDR3 has 15 residues. CDR3 protein: CASNPLQGNVQPQHF. The CDR3 DNA reads TGTGCCAGCAATCCCTTACAGGGTAATGTTCAGCCCCAGCATTTT.

V usage is TRBV6-1 and J usage is TRBJ2-1; D is uncertain. CDR3 size: 16 residues. The germline gives CDR1 MNHNS, CDR2 SASEGT. V lost 0 bases and J lost 8, with 17 bases in between. The CDR3 is CASSEARWRGLDEQFF. The CDR3 coding sequence is TGTGCCAGCAGTGAAGCGCGGTGGCGAGGTTTGGATGAGCAGTTCTTC.

V usage is TRBV10-1 and J usage is TRBJ2-7, with a possible D match to TRBD1 (5 bases). The CDR3 covers 15 residues. Germline V gene data show CDR1 as WNHNN and CDR2 as SYGVQD (reference sequence). V lost 5 bases and J lost 0, with 14 bases in between. CDR3: CASSSDSVSSYEQYF. In DNA, the CDR3 is TGCGCCAGCAGTTCAGACAGCGTTAGCTCCTACGAGCAGTACTTC.

The chain joins TRBV29-1 to TRBJ2-2, with D possibly being TRBD2 (7 bases). Germline V gene lookup returns CDR1 SQVTM and CDR2 ANQGSEA. This CDR3 is 18 amino acids long. V was shortened by 1 base and J by 1 base, with 19 bases between the two germline ends. CDR3 sequence (DNA): TGCAGCGTTGAAGGGGGGGCAGGTGCGGGAGTGAACACCGGGGAGCTGTTTTTT. Its translation: CSVEGGAGAGVNTGELFF.

The chain links TRBV28 to TRBJ2-7, with 9 bases lining up with TRBD1. This CDR3 contains 13 residues. V shed 6 bases, J shed 3 bases, and the junction held 3 bases outside the gene matches. CDR1 and CDR2 from the germline V gene are MDHEN and SYDVKM. The CDR3 bases are TGTGCCAGCAGCGAGGGACAGGGCTACGAGCAGTACTTC. Its translation: CASSEGQGYEQYF.

The chain links TRBV19 to TRBJ1-4; maybe TRBD1 (5 bases). This CDR3 region has 13 residues. Trimming removed 9 bases from V and 3 bases from J, with 11 bases in between. The V gene's germline CDR1 is LNHDA and CDR2 SQIVND (reference sequence). CDR3 nucleotide sequence: TGTGCCAGCCGGGACTCGCCTAATGAAAAACTGTTTTTT. This codes for CASRDSPNEKLFF.

The chain joins TRBV6-5 to TRBJ1-3; D is unclear. V shed 9 bases and J shed 0 bases, with 12 bases lying between them. CDR3 length: 14 amino acids. Germline CDR1 reads MNHEY; CDR2 reads SVGAGI. CDR3 bases: TGTGCCAGTACCACCGGTCACTCTGGAAACACCATATATTTT. Protein: CASTTGHSGNTIYF.

This chain links TRBV28 with TRBJ1-1; no reliable D call. CDR1 is MDHEN and CDR2 is SYDVKM in the germline V gene. Trimming took 2 bases from V and 4 from J, leaving 8 bases between them. The CDR3 runs to 13 residues. CDR3: CASSLGGFTEAFF. DNA of the CDR3: TGTGCCAGCAGTTTAGGAGGATTCACTGAAGCTTTCTTT.

The chain is built from TRBV30 and TRBJ2-2, with 9 bases identical to TRBD1. CDR1 is GTSNPN and CDR2 is SVGIG in the germline V gene (reference sequence). V dropped 3 bases and J dropped 3; count of bases not matched to a gene: 5. The CDR3 consists of 15 residues. CDR3 sequence: CAWRRTGADTGELFF. CDR3 sequence (DNA): TGTGCCTGGAGACGGACAGGGGCGGACACCGGGGAGCTGTTTTTT.

The gene calls are TRBV9 and TRBJ2-1, with TRBD2 matching 10 bases. V was clipped by 1 base and J by 4 bases; unmatched bases: 2. This CDR3 has 15 residues. The V gene's germline CDR1 is SGDLS and CDR2 YYNGEE. The DNA of the CDR3 is TGTGCCAGCAGCGTATCTAGCGGGGGTTACAATGAGCAGTTCTTC. This translates into CASSVSSGGYNEQFF.

This clone has a handful of counts. This chain links TRBV5-6 with TRBJ2-7; 10 bases align to TRBD2. The germline CDR1 and CDR2 sequences are SGHDT and YYEEEE. The CDR3 extends over 15 amino acids. J was trimmed by 4 bases and V by 4 bases; bases with no gene match: 8. The CDR3 loop is CASSLLAGVGYEQYF. The CDR3 DNA follows: TGTGCCAGCAGCCTGCTAGCGGGAGTGGGGTACGAGCAGTACTTC.

V usage is TRBV28 and J usage is TRBJ2-5, with 9 bases identical to TRBD1. Germline V gene sequence: CDR1 MDHEN, CDR2 SYDVKM. There are 12 residues in the CDR3. The J segment lost 6 bases and the V segment lost 8 bases, leaving 4 bases of the junction unmatched. Here the CDR3 DNA reads TGTGCCAGCGGTGGACAGGGGAAGACCCAGTACTTC. Protein sequence: CASGGQGKTQYF.

This clone was found a few times. The chain combines TRBV19 with TRBJ1-1; D is uncertain. Trimming took off 6 bases at V and 0 bases at J, with 8 bases between the two ends. The germline V gene has CDR1 LNHDA and CDR2 SQIVND (reference sequence). The CDR3 runs 13 residues. CDR3 DNA sequence: TGTGCCAGTAGCCAGTACATGAACACTGAAGCTTTCTTT. Its translation: CASSQYMNTEAFF.

The rearrangement joins TRBV4-2 to TRBJ2-5; 11 bases are a match to TRBD1. V shed 0 bases and J 4 bases; nucleotides not matched to a gene: 4. Germline V gene sequence: CDR1 LGHNA, CDR2 YNFKEQ. The CDR3 has 16 residues. CDR3: CASSQDGTGGAETQYF. The CDR3 DNA follows: TGTGCCAGCAGCCAAGACGGGACAGGGGGAGCAGAGACCCAGTACTTC.

This chain joins TRBV13 and TRBJ2-7; 7 nucleotides line up with TRBD1. V lost 1 base and J lost 2; bases outside the gene matches: 2. The CDR3 contains 14 residues. The V gene's germline CDR1 is PRHDT and CDR2 FYEKMQ (reference sequence). CDR3 DNA: TGTGCCAGCAGCTTAGCGCAGGGGGCCTACGAGCAGTACTTC. The encoded protein is CASSLAQGAYEQYF.

The rearrangement uses TRBV4-1 and TRBJ1-5; D is unresolved. The CDR3 sequence is 15 residues long. Looked up from germline, CDR1 is MGHRA and CDR2 is YSYEKL. V lost 5 bases to trimming and J lost 11 bases, with 22 bases between them. The CDR3 coding sequence is TGCGCCAGCAGCGTAGCTCAGTTGCCAGAATCAGCCCAGCATTTT. This translates into CASSVAQLPESAQHF.

This rearrangement joins TRBV29-1 to TRBJ2-1; 12 bases match TRBD2. Germline lookup yields CDR1 SQVTM and CDR2 ANQGSEA. This CDR3 has 12 residues. V was pared by 6 bases and J by 10 bases, with 4 bases of the junction left unmatched. CDR3 sequence reads: CSVKLAGGEQFF. In nucleotides, the CDR3 is TGCAGCGTCAAACTAGCGGGAGGCGAGCAGTTCTTC.

V and J are TRBV2 and TRBJ2-2; 9 bases map to TRBD1. J lost 5 bases, V lost 7 bases, and 5 bases had no gene match. The CDR3 runs to 14 residues. Germline loops: CDR1 SNHLY, CDR2 FYNNEI. CDR3: CASTGTGLTGELFF. The CDR3 nucleotides are TGTGCCAGCACAGGGACAGGGTTGACCGGGGAGCTGTTTTTT.

CDR3 residues: CASTDLADQETQYF. The CDR3 DNA reads TGTGCCAGCACTGATTTAGCTGACCAAGAGACCCAGTACTTC. This sequence joins TRBV25-1 and TRBJ2-5; D gene uncertain. The CDR3 has 14 amino acids. Trimming took 7 bases from V and 0 from J, leaving 12 bases between them. Germline CDR1 and CDR2: MGHDK and SYGVNS.

The chain has TRBV19 and TRBJ2-1; TRBD2 agrees at 8 bases. Germline CDR1 is LNHDA and CDR2 is SQIVND (reference sequence). The CDR3 covers 15 residues. V dropped 3 bases and J dropped 9; count of bases not matched to a gene: 10. CDR3 DNA sequence: TGTGCCAGTAGTATGTCCCTATCTAGCGGGTCTGAGCAGTTCTTC. Translating gives CASSMSLSSGSEQFF.

This chain links TRBV4-2 with TRBJ2-1; 7 nucleotides line up with TRBD2. From germline, CDR1 is LGHNA and CDR2 YNFKEQ. This CDR3 has 15 amino acids. V lost 1 base to trimming and J lost 1 base; unmatched junction nucleotides: 1. The CDR3 loop is CASSQGEGSYNEQFF. The CDR3 DNA reads as TGTGCCAGCAGCCAAGGGGAGGGGTCCTACAATGAGCAGTTCTTC.